This passage covers 17 T cell receptor beta chains from one sample sequenced in a study of blood T cell repertoires in COVID-19 (dated by TCRdb to the early 2020s). Libraries were made using the immunoSEQ multiplex PCR assay. The table was pulled from immuneACCESS by TCRdb, which kept in-frame rearrangements only. Such tables lose some clones; where checked, under half of the loss comes from unresolved V genes, and the rest has no known cause. Here the sample has 100,000 to 130,000 clones; around 92% occur a single time. The ten top clones hold 4.5% to 5% of the sample. The specimen sequenced was peripheral blood. Receptors were obtained from a man between 40 and 49 years old with active or convalescent COVID-19.

The chain has TRBV20-1 and TRBJ1-5; D may be TRBD1 (6 bases). Trimming pared 3 bases from V and 2 bases from J, leaving 17 bases between. Per the germline V gene, CDR1 is DFQATT and CDR2 is SNEGSKA (reference sequence). The CDR3 loop spans 16 amino acids. The CDR3 sequence is CSASSLTGTRNQPQHF. The CDR3 region has the DNA TGCAGTGCTAGTTCATTAACAGGGACCCGCAATCAGCCCCAGCATTTT.

The chain joins TRBV7-3 to TRBJ2-2; D unresolved. This CDR3 has 13 amino acids. V lost 5 bases, J lost 4 bases, and 8 bases lay in between. CDR1 is SGHTA, CDR2 FQGTGA, per germline. CDR3 nucleotides: TGTGCCAGCAGCAAGCGAGGCACCGGGGAGCTGTTTTTT. Translated, it gives CASSKRGTGELFF.

The rearrangement uses TRBV30 and TRBJ2-7; 11 positions match TRBD1. Losses at the gene ends were 0 bases for V and 7 bases for J; bases not matched to a gene: 5. CDR1 GTSNPN and CDR2 SVGIG come from the germline V gene (reference sequence). The CDR3 has 14 amino acids. In DNA, the CDR3 is TGTGCCTGGAGTGTCGGACAGGGGGCGGGAGAGCAGTACTTC. Amino acid sequence: CAWSVGQGAGEQYF. Supplemented by reference TRBV30 and TRBJ2-7, the full variable domain reads SQTIHQWPATLVQPVGSPLSLECTVEGTSNPNLYWYRQAAGRGLQLLFYSVGIGQISSEVPQNLSASRPQDRQFILSSKKLLLSDSGFYLCAWSVGQGAGEQYFGPGTRLTVT.

This clone was recorded once. The rearrangement uses TRBV14 and TRBJ2-3; a possible D gene is TRBD2 (6 bases). Trimming took 3 bases from V and 4 from J, leaving 17 bases between them. Germline V gene data show CDR1 as SGHDN and CDR2 as FVKESK. The CDR3 extends over 16 amino acids. The CDR3 DNA sequence: TGTGCCAGCAGCCAGGAAGTAGCGGATACCGCAGATACGCAGTATTTT. This gives the protein CASSQEVADTADTQYF.

This sequence joins TRBV6-6 and TRBJ1-3; the D gene is possibly TRBD1 (5 bases). Trimming took 6 bases from V and 0 from J, leaving 6 bases between them. Germline V lookup: CDR1 MNHNY, CDR2 SVGAGI (reference sequence). This CDR3 spans 13 amino acids. CDR3 bases: TGTGCCAGCAGGGGGCCCTCTGGAAACACCATATATTTT. As protein: CASRGPSGNTIYF.

The chain recombines TRBV28 with TRBJ1-5; 8 nucleotides match TRBD1. The CDR3 is made up of 15 amino acids. The V gene end was trimmed by 1 base and the J gene end by 2 bases; junction bases not matched to a gene: 1. The germline gives CDR1 MDHEN, CDR2 SYDVKM. CDR3 nucleotide sequence: TGTGCCAGCAGTTTATTACAGGGGGGCAATCAGCCCCAGCATTTT. It translates to CASSLLQGGNQPQHF.

The V gene is TRBV9, the J gene TRBJ2-4, with D perhaps matching TRBD1 (5 bases). Trimming shortened V by 2 bases and J by 7 bases, and 10 bases separated the two germline ends. The CDR3 loop spans 13 amino acids. Germline lookup yields CDR1 SGDLS and CDR2 YYNGEE. CDR3 protein: CASSVDSGNIQYF. CDR3 nucleotides: TGTGCCAGCAGCGTTGACTCAGGGAACATTCAGTACTTC.

The CDR3 DNA sequence: TGTGCCAGCAGCTACCGTACCGGGTCCCCCTATGGCTACACCTTC. Protein sequence: CASSYRTGSPYGYTF. The V and J genes are TRBV5-6 and TRBJ1-2, with no clear D. In germline, CDR1 is SGHDT, CDR2 YYEEEE. V was cut by 3 bases and J by 4 bases, with 16 bases left in between. CDR3 length: 15 amino acids.

The CDR3 reads CASSLESGGRETQYF. The CDR3 DNA is TGCGCCAGCAGTCTAGAATCAGGGGGCAGGGAGACCCAGTACTTC. The gene calls are TRBV23-1 and TRBJ2-5, with TRBD1 matching 8 bases. TRBV23-1 is an open reading frame whose function is uncertain. The CDR3 extends over 15 amino acids. The junction had 9 bases not matched to a gene; V was cut back by 4 bases and J by 5 bases.

The rearrangement joins TRBV28 to TRBJ2-3, with TRBD1 matching over 10 bases. The CDR3 spans 17 residues. J was trimmed by 4 bases and V by 3 bases; bases with no gene match: 10. Per germline, CDR1 MDHEN and CDR2 SYDVKM. The CDR3: CASSFPPGQGSADTQYF. In DNA form, the CDR3 reads TGTGCCAGCAGTTTTCCCCCGGGACAGGGGTCGGCAGATACGCAGTATTTT.

The chain has TRBV4-1 and TRBJ1-1; maybe TRBD1 (5 bases). This CDR3 has 14 amino acids. V was pared by 5 bases and J by 1 base, with 11 bases between. From germline, CDR1 is MGHRA and CDR2 YSYEKL. The CDR3: CASSEYQGNTEAFF. The CDR3, as DNA: TGCGCCAGCAGCGAATACCAGGGGAACACTGAAGCTTTCTTT.

The rearrangement joins TRBV2 to TRBJ1-2, with TRBD1 matching 7 bases. Germline V gives CDR1 SNHLY, CDR2 FYNNEI. The CDR3 consists of 13 residues. With 4 bases clipped from V and 7 bases from J, the junction kept 6 bases outside the gene matches. The CDR3 DNA follows: TGTGCCAGCAGTGCAGAGGGGGCGCGTGGCTACACCTTC. Translated, it gives CASSAEGARGYTF.

The V gene is TRBV2, the J gene TRBJ2-7, with 8 bases fitting TRBD1. CDR3 length: 14 amino acids. V was pared by 7 bases and J by 3 bases, with 8 bases of the junction left unmatched. Germline assignment: CDR1 SNHLY and CDR2 FYNNEI. DNA of the CDR3: TGTGCCAGCAATCCAACAGGGGGGAACTACGAGCAGTACTTC. Translation gives CASNPTGGNYEQYF.

This clone was detected ten times or more. Distinct nucleotide sequences in the sample also encode this CDR3. The chain has TRBV6-5 and TRBJ2-7, with a possible D match to TRBD1 (5 bases). Germline-derived CDR1 and CDR2 are MNHEY and SVGAGI. The CDR3 has 14 amino acids. V dropped 6 bases and J dropped 3 bases, with 15 bases sitting between them. This CDR3 is CASSHGQGSYEQYF. For the CDR3, the DNA is TGTGCCAGCAGCCACGGGCAGGGTAGCTACGAGCAGTACTTC.

The chain joins TRBV11-2 to TRBJ2-1, with D possibly being TRBD2 (6 bases). The CDR3 runs to 12 residues. Germline loops: CDR1 SGHAT, CDR2 FQNNGV. The V gene lost 1 base and the J gene lost 10 bases, with 8 bases spanning the gap. The chain's CDR3 is CASSLGLAEQFF. Written as DNA, the CDR3 is TGTGCCAGCAGCTTAGGTCTAGCGGAGCAGTTCTTC. The complete variable domain, with remaining parts taken from reference TRBV11-2 and TRBJ2-1, reads EAGVAQSPRYKIIEKRQSVAFWCNPISGHATLYWYQQILGQGPKLLIQFQNNGVVDDSQLPKDRFSAERLKGVDSTLKIQPAKLEDSAVYLCASSLGLAEQFFGPGTRLTVL.

V gene TRBV6-2 or TRBV6-3 combines with J gene TRBJ2-7; D is uncertain. In germline, CDR1 is MNHEY, CDR2 SVGEGT. Trimming shortened V by 6 bases and J by 2 bases, and 11 bases separated the two germline ends. The length of the CDR3 is 13 residues. The DNA for the CDR3 is TGTGCCAGCAGCCCTTACCCTACCTACGAGCAGTACTTC. It yields the protein CASSPYPTYEQYF.

V and J are TRBV3-1 (or the pseudogene TRBV3-2) and TRBJ2-7; 7 positions agree with TRBD2. The CDR3 runs 14 residues. Trimming cost V 4 bases and J 7 bases; bases outside gene matches: 10. Germline-derived CDR1 and CDR2 are LGHDT and YNNKEL (reference sequence). The chain's CDR3 is CASSLSGLPWEQYF. In DNA form, the CDR3 reads TGTGCCAGCAGCCTCTCGGGACTACCTTGGGAGCAGTACTTC.